Each of the 2 T cell receptor beta chains below was sequenced from the same sample in a study of Ad26.COV2.S vaccination and SARS-CoV-2 variants. Libraries were prepared by immunoSEQ multiplex PCR; TCRdb keeps only in-frame clonotypes and omits some of them. The table records nearly 400,000 clones, 70% to 90% of them present only once. Treatment given: about 20 received Ad26.COV2.S at low or high dose, single or two shots; about 5 received placebo; per-sample allocation not given. After the first vaccine or placebo injection, samples were drawn on day 63. Sequencing was performed on peripheral blood, taken in a trial of Ad26.COV2.S vaccine versus placebo. These receptors were taken from a person aged 18-60 years who received the Ad26.COV2.S COVID-19 vaccine or a placebo.

V is TRBV13 and J is TRBJ2-5; D unclear. The CDR3 totals 13 residues. Trimming stripped 1 base from V and 3 bases from J, with 6 bases between. Germline V gene sequence: CDR1 PRHDT, CDR2 FYEKMQ (reference sequence). CDR3 region: CASSLVAEETQYF. The CDR3 nucleotides are TGTGCCAGCAGCTTAGTCGCGGAAGAGACCCAGTACTTC. The full variable domain, rest sourced from reference TRBV13 and TRBJ2-5, is AAGVIQSPRHLIKEKRETATLKCYPIPRHDTVYWYQQGPGQDPQFLISFYEKMQSDKGSIPDRFSAQQFSDYHSELNMSSLELGDSALYFCASSLVAEETQYFGPGTRLLVL.

The genes are TRBV15 and TRBJ2-7; 13 nucleotides match TRBD2. Germline V gene sequence: CDR1 LNHNV, CDR2 YYDKDF (reference sequence). CDR3 length: 15 amino acids. V lost 0 bases, J lost 6 bases, and 2 bases stayed unmatched. For the CDR3, the DNA is TGTGCCACCAGCAGAGATGGACTAGCGGGAGCCGAGCAGTACTTC. Translated, it gives CATSRDGLAGAEQYF.